The sequence of this T cell receptor (beta chain) was determined in a study of blood T cells in healthy people across ages. PCR was performed a second time for 7 to 11 cycles using a sample-barcoded 5' primer and a J-beta primer mix. TCRdb reanalysed the 5' RACE reads using MiXCR and keeps one entry per CDR3 protein. Of more than 650,000 distinct CDR3 sequences in the sample, about 55% were seen once. The V gene lost 0 bases and the J gene lost 1 base, with 12 bases spanning the gap. This CDR3 has 15 residues. The germline CDR1 and CDR2 sequences are DFQATT and SNEGSKA (reference sequence). This clonotype was counted a few times. No antigen is known for it. General observations from the study: More naive CD4+ cells and higher diversity were found in long-lived than in aged donors. It was not known whether donors were CMV positive (a possible confounder of expanded clonotype changes).

Those donating, healthy Caucasian individuals from Russia, were aged roughly 6 to 90. Each sample had at least 6 million PBMCs isolated. Sample: blood. The TCR originated in an elderly man in good health. The chain employs TRBV20-1 and TRBJ2-5; no firm D call. CDR3 in DNA: TGCAGTGCTAGAGATGCGATGGTGGTCCAAGAGACCCAGTACTTC. Its translation is CSARDAMVVQETQYF.